The 10 T cell receptor beta chains below all came from one sample that was sequenced in a study of T cells in narcolepsy (dated by TCRdb to 2016 to 2019). Libraries were prepared through the immunoSEQ multiplex PCR assay. TCRdb limited this immuneACCESS table to in-frame rearrangements with V and J called. A share of clones is missing; checked studies link under half to unresolved V genes, and the rest is unexplained. The table for this sample lists around 42,000 clones; around 88% of them were counted only once. Jointly, the top ten make up 1% to 1.5% of the sample. Specimen: CD45RA- memory CD4+ T cells from PBMCs. In light of the paper, this sample's cell subset or site label describes: memory T cells sorted ex vivo from peripheral blood. These receptors were collected from a human donor with narcolepsy.

V is TRBV9 and J is TRBJ2-5, with TRBD2 as a possible D gene (6 bases). Germline CDR1 is SGDLS and CDR2 is YYNGEE. The CDR3 has 15 residues. With 0 bases removed from V and 1 base from J, the gap between germline ends came to 10 bases. The CDR3 loop is CASSVVGSGQETQYF. DNA for the CDR3: TGTGCCAGCAGCGTAGTGGGTAGCGGCCAAGAGACCCAGTACTTC. The full variable domain, its missing parts supplied by reference TRBV9 and TRBJ2-5, is DSGVTQTPKHLITATGQRVTLRCSPRSGDLSVYWYQQSLDQGLQFLIQYYNGEERAKGNILERFSAQQFPDLHSELNLSSLELGDSALYFCASSVVGSGQETQYFGPGTRLLVL.

This chain uses TRBV7-9 with TRBJ2-1; 8 bases agree with TRBD2. Germline V CDR1 and CDR2: SEHNR, FQNEAQ (reference sequence). With V trimmed by 8 bases and J by 5 bases, 11 bases remained unmatched. The CDR3 has 15 residues. The CDR3 DNA sequence: TGTGCCAGCCGGGCCTCGGGACTAGAAAACAATGAGCAGTTCTTC. It yields the protein CASRASGLENNEQFF.

The V call is TRBV5-4, the J call TRBJ1-2; D is unresolved. Trimming pared 4 bases from V and 10 bases from J, leaving 17 bases between. Germline V lookup: CDR1 SGHNT, CDR2 YYREEE (reference sequence). The CDR3 extends over 13 amino acids. CDR3 sequence: CASSPKSEVDYTF. The CDR3 coding sequence is TGTGCCAGCAGCCCAAAATCCGAGGTAGACTACACCTTC.

The J gene is TRBJ2-7, the V gene TRBV11-3, with D hard to call. V lost 5 bases and J 2 bases, leaving 13 bases between the germline ends. Germline V lookup: CDR1 SGHNT, CDR2 YENEEA. The CDR3 contains 14 residues. DNA of the CDR3: TGTGCCAGCAGCCACCCAGGTACCCCCTACGAGCAGTACTTC. This translates into CASSHPGTPYEQYF.

The chain joins TRBV19 to TRBJ2-6, with 8 bases identical to TRBD1. This CDR3 comprises 17 residues. Losses at the gene ends were 3 bases for V and 4 bases for J; bases not matched to a gene: 8. Per germline, CDR1 LNHDA and CDR2 SQIVND (reference sequence). The CDR3 sequence: CASSMSGGLLGANVLTF. CDR3 bases: TGTGCCAGTAGTATGTCAGGGGGCTTGTTAGGGGCCAACGTCCTGACTTTC.

The chain joins TRBV11-3 to TRBJ1-5, with TRBD1 as a possible D gene (5 bases). With 0 bases removed from V and 2 bases from J, the gap between germline ends came to 8 bases. This CDR3 has 15 amino acids. Germline-derived CDR1 and CDR2 are SGHNT and YENEEA. CDR3 sequence reads: CASSLEGERNQPQHF. The CDR3 DNA is TGTGCCAGCAGCTTAGAGGGGGAGCGCAATCAGCCCCAGCATTTT.

The sample holds a few counts of this clone. The chain joins TRBV5-4 to TRBJ2-6; D is unclear. This CDR3 contains 16 residues. The V gene's germline CDR1 is SGHNT and CDR2 YYREEE (reference sequence). V gave up 4 bases and J gave up 0 bases, with 11 bases separating them. CDR3 DNA sequence: TGTGCCAGCAGCCAAAATCAACCCTCTGGGGCCAACGTCCTGACTTTC. Protein product: CASSQNQPSGANVLTF.

The chain joins TRBV21-1 to TRBJ2-7. TRBV21-1 is given as a pseudogene. The CDR3 runs 16 residues. CDR3 nucleotides: TGTGCCAGCAGCAAAGGTAGGGTCCGCGACTCCTACGAGCAGTACTTC. It specifies CASSKGRVRDSYEQYF.

The chain couples TRBV9 to TRBJ2-5, with TRBD2 matching 9 bases. The J call is doubtful: the DNA matches TRBJ2-7 better. CDR1 SGDLS and CDR2 YYNGEE come from the germline V gene. The CDR3 contains 15 residues. CDR3 sequence reads: CASSVNSGSIYEQYF. The CDR3 region has the DNA TGTGCCAGCAGCGTAAATAGCGGGAGTATCTACGAGCAGTACTTC.

This clone was counted once. This chain connects TRBV19 to TRBJ1-2; a possible D gene is TRBD1 (6 bases). V lost 3 bases to trimming and J lost 1 base, with 12 bases between them. The CDR3 totals 15 residues. Germline loops: CDR1 LNHDA, CDR2 SQIVND (reference sequence). CDR3 loop: CASSIFQGLNYGYTF. As DNA, the CDR3 is TGTGCCAGTAGTATCTTCCAGGGGCTTAACTATGGCTACACCTTC.